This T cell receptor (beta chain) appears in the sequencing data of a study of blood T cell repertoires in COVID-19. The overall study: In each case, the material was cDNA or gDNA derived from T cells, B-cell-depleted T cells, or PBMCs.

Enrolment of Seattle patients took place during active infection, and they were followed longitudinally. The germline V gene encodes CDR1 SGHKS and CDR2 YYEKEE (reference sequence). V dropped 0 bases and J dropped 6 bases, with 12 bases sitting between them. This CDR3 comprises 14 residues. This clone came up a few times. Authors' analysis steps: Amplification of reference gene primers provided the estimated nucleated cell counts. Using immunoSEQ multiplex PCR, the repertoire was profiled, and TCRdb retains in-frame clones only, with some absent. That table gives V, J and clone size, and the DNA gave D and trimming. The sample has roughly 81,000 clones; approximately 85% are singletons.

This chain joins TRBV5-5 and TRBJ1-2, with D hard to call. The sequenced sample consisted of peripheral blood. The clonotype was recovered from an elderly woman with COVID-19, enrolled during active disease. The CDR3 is CASSLDGSYNGYTF. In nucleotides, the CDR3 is TGTGCCAGCAGCTTGGACGGTTCCTATAATGGCTACACCTTC.